These 12 T cell receptor beta chains were sequenced from one sample in a study of long-term antiretroviral therapy in people with HIV. Run at survey level, the immunoSEQ assay was version v3.0. The repertoire was sequenced with immunoSEQ multiplex PCR; TCRdb's copy has only in-frame clones and lacks some. The sample gives 31,000 or so clones, about 95% of which show up once; roughly 2.5% is in the top ten. The sample here was unsorted PBMCs, taken 6.6 years after starting antiretroviral therapy. Source of these receptors: a man aged 25 to 40 with HIV.

V gene TRBV4-2 combines with J gene TRBJ2-3, with D perhaps TRBD1 (6 bases). Germline V lookup: CDR1 LGHNA, CDR2 YNFKEQ. CDR3 size: 15 residues. V was shortened by 1 base and J by 3 bases, with 11 bases between the two germline ends. This CDR3 is CASSQARQDTDTQYF. CDR3 bases: TGTGCCAGCAGCCAAGCCAGACAGGATACAGATACGCAGTATTTT.

This chain uses TRBV5-1 with TRBJ2-7, with D unclear. CDR3 length: 13 amino acids. Germline V gene sequence: CDR1 SGHRS, CDR2 YFSETQ. V lost 4 bases and J lost 5, with 13 bases in between. CDR3 nucleotide sequence: TGCGCCAGCAGCCAGATAGGAACTCACGAGCAGTACTTC. Amino acids: CASSQIGTHEQYF.

The sample holds one count of this clone. V and J are TRBV14 and TRBJ2-2; no definite D call. With 2 bases removed from V and 6 bases from J, the gap between germline ends came to 10 bases. The CDR3 is 14 amino acids. CDR1 is SGHDN, CDR2 FVKESK, per germline. CDR3 sequence reads: CASSQNRRSGELFF. The DNA for the CDR3 is TGTGCCAGCAGCCAAAACCGGCGGTCCGGGGAGCTGTTTTTT.

This chain connects TRBV27 to TRBJ2-3, with D perhaps matching TRBD2 (5 bases). The germline V and J ends were trimmed by 2 bases and 6 bases, with 9 bases remaining between them. The CDR3 totals 13 residues. Germline CDR1 MNHEY, CDR2 SMNVEV (reference sequence). The CDR3 protein is CASSLEGFDTQYF. CDR3 sequence (DNA): TGTGCCAGCAGTTTAGAGGGCTTCGATACGCAGTATTTT.

V is TRBV5-1 and J is TRBJ1-1; D possibly corresponds to TRBD1 (5 bases). From germline, CDR1 is SGHRS and CDR2 YFSETQ. CDR3 size: 15 residues. V lost 7 bases and J lost 0, with 16 bases in between. CDR3 nucleotides: TGCGCCAGCCAGAGAGGGGAGGGCGTGAACACTGAAGCTTTCTTT. Encoded protein: CASQRGEGVNTEAFF.

The J gene is TRBJ1-5, the V gene TRBV7-2; TRBD1 matches 7 bases. CDR1 and CDR2 (germline): SGHTA, FQGNSA. This CDR3 has 13 amino acids. V lost 2 bases and J lost 6; bases outside the gene matches: 1. The CDR3 DNA is TGTGCCAGCAGCTTAAGGGGGCGTCAGCCCCAGCATTTT. It translates to CASSLRGRQPQHF.

The CDR3 DNA is TGTGCCAGCAGCTATACAGTGGGGGTTTATGGCTACACCTTC. Translation gives CASSYTVGVYGYTF. The genes are TRBV5-8 and TRBJ1-2; the D gene is possibly TRBD1 (5 bases). Trimming took off 3 bases at V and 5 bases at J, with 14 bases between the two ends. Germline values: CDR1 SGHTS, CDR2 YDEGEE. This CDR3 spans 14 amino acids.

The chain is built from TRBV11-2 and TRBJ2-2; 7 bases agree with TRBD1. The V gene end was trimmed by 1 base and the J gene end by 5 bases; junction bases not matched to a gene: 7. The CDR3 covers 16 residues. Germline loops: CDR1 SGHAT, CDR2 FQNNGV. CDR3 sequence reads: CASSLVAQGITGELFF. CDR3 bases: TGTGCCAGCAGCTTAGTTGCACAGGGGATAACCGGGGAGCTGTTTTTT. Using reference TRBV11-2 and TRBJ2-2 for the parts outside the CDR3, the full variable domain is EAGVAQSPRYKIIEKRQSVAFWCNPISGHATLYWYQQILGQGPKLLIQFQNNGVVDDSQLPKDRFSAERLKGVDSTLKIQPAKLEDSAVYLCASSLVAQGITGELFFGEGSRLTVL.

The chain is built from TRBV4-1 and TRBJ1-1, with no clear D. V shed 1 base and J shed 10 bases, with 10 bases lying between them. This CDR3 is built from 12 residues. From germline, CDR1 is MGHRA and CDR2 YSYEKL. CDR3 in amino acids: CASSQGDIVAFF. The CDR3 DNA is TGCGCCAGCAGCCAAGGCGACATCGTAGCTTTCTTT.

The chain is built from TRBV27 and TRBJ1-2; 8 nucleotides align to TRBD1. The CDR3 is 15 amino acids. The ends lost 3 bases at V and 6 bases at J; junction bases unmatched: 9. Germline CDR1 MNHEY, CDR2 SMNVEV (reference sequence). CDR3 in amino acids: CASSFGTGGLNGYTF. CDR3 DNA: TGTGCCAGCAGTTTTGGGACAGGTGGACTGAATGGCTACACCTTC.

The chain combines TRBV2 with TRBJ1-3, with D hard to call. V lost 7 bases to trimming and J lost 0 bases, with 13 bases between them. CDR1 is SNHLY, CDR2 FYNNEI, per germline. The CDR3 is 15 residues long. The CDR3 region is CASNPSVVSGNTIYF. As DNA, the CDR3 is TGTGCCAGCAATCCATCCGTGGTCTCTGGAAACACCATATATTTT.

J is TRBJ1-1 and V is TRBV5-1; D remains ambiguous. V lost 0 bases, J lost 7 bases, and 10 bases lay in between. Germline V lookup: CDR1 SGHRS, CDR2 YFSETQ. CDR3 size: 13 residues. CDR3 sequence: CASSLGSHGEAFF. Here the CDR3 DNA reads TGCGCCAGCAGCTTGGGAAGTCACGGTGAAGCTTTCTTT.